The 23 T cell receptor beta chains presented below share a single source sample, sequenced in a study of CD8 T cells in Susac syndrome. Random hexamers served to reverse transcribe about 0.5 to 1 ug RNA. TCRdb redid the calling of the immunoSEQ multiplex PCR reads with MiXCR, one entry per CDR3 protein. The sample holds about 49,000 distinct CDR3 sequences, 93% seen once. The specimen was CD8+ T cells from PBMCs. Receptors were obtained from a human donor in good health.

CDR3 in amino acids: CASRRGIVYQETQYF. The CDR3 region has the DNA TGTGCCAGCAGAAGAGGGATCGTATACCAAGAGACCCAGTACTTC. This sequence joins TRBV7-9 and TRBJ2-5; D is possibly TRBD2 (5 bases). V was pared by 6 bases and J by 0 bases, with 14 bases between. Germline V gene lookup returns CDR1 SEHNR and CDR2 FQNEAQ (reference sequence). This CDR3 contains 15 residues.

The chain employs TRBV28 and TRBJ1-1, with a possible D match to TRBD1 (6 bases). CDR1 and CDR2 (germline): MDHEN, SYDVKM. The V gene lost 5 bases and the J gene lost 5 bases, with 21 bases spanning the gap. This CDR3 has 16 residues. In DNA form, the CDR3 reads TGTGCCAGCAGTCCTGAAGAGGGGGGGGGCTTGACTGAAGCTTTCTTT. Translation gives CASSPEEGGGLTEAFF.

The gene calls are TRBV2 and TRBJ2-7; D is ambiguous. Germline CDR1 is SNHLY and CDR2 is FYNNEI. This CDR3 comprises 12 residues. The V gene lost 6 bases and the J gene lost 0 bases, with 6 bases spanning the gap. CDR3 residues: CASSLRSYEQYF. The CDR3 DNA reads as TGTGCCAGCAGCCTCCGCTCCTACGAGCAGTACTTC.

The chain carries TRBV20-1 and TRBJ2-5, with D possibly matching TRBD2 (5 bases). The V end was cut by 6 bases, the J end by 7 bases, with 9 bases between. The CDR3 sequence is 10 residues long. Germline CDR1 reads DFQATT; CDR2 reads SNEGSKA (reference sequence). Here the CDR3 DNA reads TGCAGTGCAATTCGGGGGACCCAGTACTTC. Protein product: CSAIRGTQYF.

The rearrangement joins TRBV29-1 to TRBJ2-2; 12 nucleotides align to TRBD2. The germline gives CDR1 SQVTM, CDR2 ANQGSEA. This CDR3 has 21 amino acids. Trimming at V came to 6 bases and at J to 2 bases, leaving 22 bases not matched to a gene. The CDR3 bases are TGCAGCGTCTTTATCCTTCCGGGACTAGCGGGCCACCTATTCAACACCGGGGAGCTGTTTTTT. As protein: CSVFILPGLAGHLFNTGELFF.

The chain recombines TRBV7-6 with TRBJ2-1; D may be TRBD1 (8 bases). Germline lookup yields CDR1 SGHVS and CDR2 FNYEAQ. The CDR3 totals 15 residues. V dropped 4 bases and J dropped 4 bases, with 14 bases sitting between them. This CDR3 reads CASSSTGGVYNEQFF. The CDR3 region has the DNA TGTGCCAGCAGCTCAACAGGGGGGGTTTACAATGAGCAGTTCTTC.

The chain is built from TRBV2 and TRBJ2-4; D may be TRBD2 (5 bases). There are 14 residues in the CDR3. V lost 7 bases, J lost 5 bases, and 15 bases lay in between. CDR1 is SNHLY and CDR2 is FYNNEI in the germline V gene. This CDR3 is CASNGKGWENIQYF. CDR3 in DNA: TGTGCCAGCAACGGGAAAGGGTGGGAAAACATTCAGTACTTC.

The V and J genes are TRBV4-2 and TRBJ2-7, with TRBD2 identical over 10 bases. The length of the CDR3 is 16 residues. The germline gives CDR1 LGHNA, CDR2 YNFKEQ. V lost 1 base, J lost 3 bases, and 6 bases stayed unmatched. Here the CDR3 reads CASSQGSLAGDYEQYF. The CDR3 DNA reads as TGTGCCAGCAGCCAAGGCTCTCTAGCGGGAGACTACGAGCAGTACTTC.

The chain recombines TRBV2 with TRBJ2-5; D is possibly TRBD1 (5 bases). The CDR3 contains 13 residues. The V end lost 6 bases, the J end lost 0 bases, and 8 bases lay between the germline ends. Per germline, CDR1 SNHLY and CDR2 FYNNEI. Here the CDR3 reads CASRDTDQETQYF. In DNA form, the CDR3 reads TGTGCCAGCAGGGACACCGACCAAGAGACCCAGTACTTC.

The rearrangement joins TRBV2 to TRBJ2-7; TRBD1 agrees at 8 bases. Germline V gene data show CDR1 as SNHLY and CDR2 as FYNNEI. The CDR3 runs to 12 residues. Trimming removed 10 bases from V and 3 bases from J; junction bases left unmatched: 5. The CDR3 DNA reads as TGTGCCATACGAGACAGGGGCTACGAGCAGTACTTC. It translates to CAIRDRGYEQYF. Filled out from reference TRBV2 and TRBJ2-7, the complete variable domain reads EPEVTQTPSHQVTQMGQEVILRCVPISNHLYFYWYRQILGQKVEFLVSFYNNEISEKSEIFDDQFSVERPDGSNFTLKIRSTKLEDSAMYFCAIRDRGYEQYFGPGTRLTVT.

The chain joins TRBV25-1 to TRBJ2-2, with D unresolved. Trimming took 3 bases from V and 3 from J, leaving 11 bases between them. Germline V lookup: CDR1 MGHDK, CDR2 SYGVNS. The CDR3 has 15 residues. CDR3 region: CASSDPAAHTGELFF. CDR3 nucleotide sequence: TGTGCCAGCAGTGACCCGGCAGCTCACACCGGGGAGCTGTTTTTT.

The chain uses TRBV11-2 and TRBJ2-5, with 9 nucleotides matching TRBD2. The CDR3 extends over 16 amino acids. The germline V gene has CDR1 SGHAT and CDR2 FQNNGV. Unmatched junction bases numbered 9, after V lost 4 bases and J lost 3 bases. As DNA, the CDR3 is TGTGCCAGCAGCTGGGATAGCGGGAGCCCGGAAGAGACCCAGTACTTC. It is translated as CASSWDSGSPEETQYF.

This clonotype showed up just a few times. The chain joins TRBV4-1 to TRBJ2-7; D remains ambiguous. The CDR3 has 12 residues. Germline CDR1 is MGHRA and CDR2 is YSYEKL. The V end lost 2 bases, the J end lost 6 bases, and 8 bases lay between the germline ends. CDR3 coding DNA: TGCGCCAGCAGCCAATTGGGTTCCGAGCAGTACTTC. Its translation is CASSQLGSEQYF.

This clonotype was seen a single time. The J gene is TRBJ2-2, the V gene TRBV19; no clear D gene. The CDR3 is 11 amino acids. Germline V CDR1 and CDR2: LNHDA, SQIVND (reference sequence). The V and J ends lost 3 bases and 4 bases respectively, with 0 bases between them. CDR3 bases: TGTGCCAGTAGTATCACCGGGGAGCTGTTTTTT. Protein: CASSITGELFF.

The CDR3 loop reads CASSSQGPYEQYF. CDR3 DNA: TGTGCCAGCAGTAGCCAGGGGCCCTACGAGCAGTACTTC. This rearrangement joins TRBV27 to TRBJ2-7, with a weak D call TRBD1 (6 bases). Germline V gene sequence: CDR1 MNHEY, CDR2 SMNVEV (reference sequence). V lost 5 bases, J lost 2 bases, and 10 bases lay in between. The CDR3 runs to 13 residues.

The DNA for the CDR3 is TGTGCCAGCAGTTTAGGGACAGTAAATGAGCAGTTCTTC. Amino acid sequence: CASSLGTVNEQFF. The chain carries TRBV12-3 or TRBV12-4 and TRBJ2-1; a possible D gene is TRBD1 (6 bases). The CDR3 has 13 residues. The V end lost 1 base, the J end lost 7 bases, and 8 bases lay between the germline ends.

This chain uses TRBV28 with TRBJ2-3, with TRBD1 matching 7 bases. V dropped 4 bases and J dropped 1; count of bases not matched to a gene: 8. CDR3 length: 16 residues. Looked up from germline, CDR1 is MDHEN and CDR2 is SYDVKM. CDR3 in amino acids: CASSYTGVEGTDTQYF. The CDR3 bases are TGTGCCAGCAGTTATACAGGGGTCGAGGGCACAGATACGCAGTATTTT.

This chain connects TRBV5-4 to TRBJ2-6, with 8 bases lining up with TRBD2. Germline trimming cut 3 bases from V and 3 bases from J; bases unmatched to any gene: 14. The CDR3 totals 19 residues. Germline assignment: CDR1 SGHNT and CDR2 YYREEE (reference sequence). CDR3 DNA sequence: TGTGCCAGCAGCTCCGTGGAAAGCGGGGGCGTGCATGGGGCCAACGTCCTGACTTTC. It is translated as CASSSVESGGVHGANVLTF.

The chain carries TRBV27 and TRBJ1-1; TRBD1 matches at 8 bases. V lost 2 bases to trimming and J lost 3 bases; unmatched junction nucleotides: 2. The CDR3 length is 14 residues. Germline V gene lookup returns CDR1 MNHEY and CDR2 SMNVEV (reference sequence). This CDR3 reads CASSLTGGYTEAFF. The CDR3 bases are TGTGCCAGCAGTTTAACAGGGGGATACACTGAAGCTTTCTTT.

This clonotype was recorded once. The chain employs TRBV7-2 and TRBJ1-1; D is unclear. The V end lost 5 bases, the J end lost 6 bases, and 19 bases lay between the germline ends. Germline CDR1 reads SGHTA; CDR2 reads FQGNSA. The CDR3 loop spans 15 amino acids. The chain's CDR3 is CASSLSVVGYAEAFF. The CDR3 DNA reads as TGTGCCAGCAGCCTGTCAGTCGTGGGGTACGCTGAAGCTTTCTTT.

This clonotype came up once. This sequence joins TRBV29-1 and TRBJ2-7; D is uncertain. Germline lookup yields CDR1 SQVTM and CDR2 ANQGSEA. V was trimmed by 0 bases and J by 2 bases, leaving 5 bases between them. CDR3 size: 12 residues. The CDR3 protein is CSVEDGPYEQYF. The CDR3 coding sequence is TGCAGCGTTGAAGATGGGCCCTACGAGCAGTACTTC.

V gene TRBV7-9 combines with J gene TRBJ2-7; 12 nucleotides agree with TRBD2. V lost 5 bases, J lost 8 bases, and 10 bases stayed unmatched. There are 15 residues in the CDR3. In germline, CDR1 is SEHNR, CDR2 FQNEAQ (reference sequence). In DNA, the CDR3 is TGTGCCAGCAGCCGGACTAGCGGGGTACCTACGCAGCAGTACTTC. Encoded protein: CASSRTSGVPTQQYF.

J is TRBJ2-7 and V is TRBV28, with D possibly matching TRBD2 (5 bases). Trimming took 4 bases from V and 5 from J, leaving 12 bases between them. In germline, CDR1 is MDHEN, CDR2 SYDVKM. The CDR3 runs 13 residues. This CDR3 reads CASSWRTGDEQYF. CDR3 coding DNA: TGTGCCAGCAGTTGGAGGACCGGAGACGAGCAGTACTTC. Together with reference TRBV28 and TRBJ2-7, the CDR3 gives the full variable domain: DVKVTQSSRYLVKRTGEKVFLECVQDMDHENMFWYRQDPGLGLRLIYFSYDVKMKEKGDIPEGYSVSREKKERFSLILESASTNQTSMYLCASSWRTGDEQYFGPGTRLTVT.